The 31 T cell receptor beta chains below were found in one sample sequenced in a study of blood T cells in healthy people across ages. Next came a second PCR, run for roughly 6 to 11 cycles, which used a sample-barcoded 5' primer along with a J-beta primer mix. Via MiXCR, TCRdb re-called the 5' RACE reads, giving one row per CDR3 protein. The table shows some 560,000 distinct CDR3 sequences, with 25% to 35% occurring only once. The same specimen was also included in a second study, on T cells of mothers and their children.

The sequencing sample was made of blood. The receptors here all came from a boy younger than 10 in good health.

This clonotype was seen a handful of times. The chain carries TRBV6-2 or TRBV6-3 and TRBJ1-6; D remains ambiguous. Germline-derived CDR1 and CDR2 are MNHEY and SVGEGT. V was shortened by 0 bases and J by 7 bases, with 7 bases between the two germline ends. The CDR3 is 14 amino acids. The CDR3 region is CASSYSSRNSPLHF. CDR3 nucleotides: TGTGCCAGCAGTTACTCGAGTCGGAATTCACCCCTCCACTTT.

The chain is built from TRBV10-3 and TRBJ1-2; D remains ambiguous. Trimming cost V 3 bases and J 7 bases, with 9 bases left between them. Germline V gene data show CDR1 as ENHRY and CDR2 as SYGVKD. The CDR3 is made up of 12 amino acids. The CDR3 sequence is CAISDPRGGYTF. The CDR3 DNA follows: TGTGCCATCAGTGACCCACGGGGTGGCTACACCTTC.

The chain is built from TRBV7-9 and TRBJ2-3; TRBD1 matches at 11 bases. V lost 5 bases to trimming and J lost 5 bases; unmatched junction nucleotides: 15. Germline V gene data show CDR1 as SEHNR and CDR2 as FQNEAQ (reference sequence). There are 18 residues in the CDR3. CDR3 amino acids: CASSGRYSRDRGGDTQYF. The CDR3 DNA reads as TGTGCCAGCAGCGGGAGATATTCCCGGGACAGGGGGGGAGATACGCAGTATTTT.

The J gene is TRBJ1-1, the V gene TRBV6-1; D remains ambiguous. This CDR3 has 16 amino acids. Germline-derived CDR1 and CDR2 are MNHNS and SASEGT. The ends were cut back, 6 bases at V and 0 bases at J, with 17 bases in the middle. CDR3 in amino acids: CASRKVRGAMNTEAFF. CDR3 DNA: TGTGCCAGCAGAAAAGTACGGGGAGCCATGAACACTGAAGCTTTCTTT.

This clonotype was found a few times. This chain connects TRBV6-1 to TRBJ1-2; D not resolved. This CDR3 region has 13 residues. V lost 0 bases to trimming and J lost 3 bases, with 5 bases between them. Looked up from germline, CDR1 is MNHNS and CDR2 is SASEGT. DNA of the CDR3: TGTGCCAGCAGTGAAGCTGGTGACTATGGCTACACCTTC. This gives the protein CASSEAGDYGYTF.

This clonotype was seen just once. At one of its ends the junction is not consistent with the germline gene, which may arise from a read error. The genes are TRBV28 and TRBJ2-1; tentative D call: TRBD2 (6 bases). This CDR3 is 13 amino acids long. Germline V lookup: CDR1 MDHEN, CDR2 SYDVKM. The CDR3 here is CASSFIGDSIGFF. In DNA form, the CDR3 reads TGTGCCAGCAGTTTTATTGGGGACTCAATAGGGTTTTTC. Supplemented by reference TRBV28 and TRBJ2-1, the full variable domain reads DVKVTQSSRYLVKRTGEKVFLECVQDMDHENMFWYRQDPGLGLRLIYFSYDVKMKEKGDIPEGYSVSREKKERFSLILESASTNQTSMYLCASSFIGDSIGFFGPGTRLTVL.

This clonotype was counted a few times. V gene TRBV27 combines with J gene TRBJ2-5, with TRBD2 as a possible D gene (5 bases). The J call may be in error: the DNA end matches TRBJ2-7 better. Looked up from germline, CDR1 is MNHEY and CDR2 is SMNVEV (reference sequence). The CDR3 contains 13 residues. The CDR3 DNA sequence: TGTGCCAGCAGTATTTACCGGGACTACGAGCAGTACTTC. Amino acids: CASSIYRDYEQYF.

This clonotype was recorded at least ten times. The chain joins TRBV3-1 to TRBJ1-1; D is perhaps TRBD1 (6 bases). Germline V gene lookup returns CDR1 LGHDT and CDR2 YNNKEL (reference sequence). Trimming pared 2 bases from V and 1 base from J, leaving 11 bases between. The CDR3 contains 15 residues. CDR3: CASSQQGRGNTEAFF. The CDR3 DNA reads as TGTGCCAGCAGCCAACAGGGGCGCGGGAACACTGAAGCTTTCTTT.

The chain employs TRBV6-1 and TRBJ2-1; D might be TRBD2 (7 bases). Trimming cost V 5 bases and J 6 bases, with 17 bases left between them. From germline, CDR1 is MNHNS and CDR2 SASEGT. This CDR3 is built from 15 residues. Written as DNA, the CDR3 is TGTGCCAGCAGTAGGTCGGGGGGCGGAGGCAATGAGCAGTTCTTC. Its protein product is CASSRSGGGGNEQFF.

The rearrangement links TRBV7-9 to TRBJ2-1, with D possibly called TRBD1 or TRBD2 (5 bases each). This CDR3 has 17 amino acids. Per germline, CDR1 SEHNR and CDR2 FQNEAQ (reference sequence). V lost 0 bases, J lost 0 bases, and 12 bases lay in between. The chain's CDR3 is CASSLAREGSSYNEQFF. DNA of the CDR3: TGTGCCAGCAGCTTAGCGCGTGAGGGGAGCTCCTACAATGAGCAGTTCTTC.

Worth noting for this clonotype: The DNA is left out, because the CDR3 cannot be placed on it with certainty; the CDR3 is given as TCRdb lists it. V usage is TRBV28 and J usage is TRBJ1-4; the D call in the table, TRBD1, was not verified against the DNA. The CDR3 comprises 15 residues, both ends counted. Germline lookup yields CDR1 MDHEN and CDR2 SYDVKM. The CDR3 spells CASSTVGRGSAKLLF.

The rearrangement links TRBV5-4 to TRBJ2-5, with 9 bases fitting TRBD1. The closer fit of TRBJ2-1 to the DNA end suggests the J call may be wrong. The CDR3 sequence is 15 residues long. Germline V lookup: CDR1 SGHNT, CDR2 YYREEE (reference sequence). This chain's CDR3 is CASRRGDREVWEQFF. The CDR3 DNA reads TGTGCCAGCAGACGAGGGGACAGGGAGGTATGGGAGCAGTTCTTC.

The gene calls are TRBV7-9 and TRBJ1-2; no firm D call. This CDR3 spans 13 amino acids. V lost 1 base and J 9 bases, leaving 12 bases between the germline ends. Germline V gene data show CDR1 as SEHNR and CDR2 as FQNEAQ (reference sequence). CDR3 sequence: CASSLVEQSSYTF. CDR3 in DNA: TGTGCCAGCAGCTTAGTAGAACAGAGTAGCTACACCTTC.

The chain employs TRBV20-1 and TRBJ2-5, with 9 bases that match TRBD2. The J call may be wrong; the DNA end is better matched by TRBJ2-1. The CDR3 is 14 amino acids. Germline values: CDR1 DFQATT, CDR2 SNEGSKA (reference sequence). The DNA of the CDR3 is TGCAGTGCTAGAGGAGCTAGCGGGGTCAATGAGCAGTTCTTC. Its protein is CSARGASGVNEQFF.

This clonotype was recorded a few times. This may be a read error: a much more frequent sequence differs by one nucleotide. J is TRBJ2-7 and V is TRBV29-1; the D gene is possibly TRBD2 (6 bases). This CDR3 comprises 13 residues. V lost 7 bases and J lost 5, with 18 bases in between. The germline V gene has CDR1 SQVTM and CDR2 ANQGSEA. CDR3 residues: CSAQYGGGDEQYF. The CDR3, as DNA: TGCAGCGCGCAGTACGGGGGAGGAGACGAGCAGTACTTC.

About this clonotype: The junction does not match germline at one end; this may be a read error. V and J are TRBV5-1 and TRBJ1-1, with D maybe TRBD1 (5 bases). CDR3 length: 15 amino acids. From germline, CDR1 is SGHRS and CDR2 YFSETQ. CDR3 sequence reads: CASSLALGVGTEAFF. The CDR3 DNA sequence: TGCGCTAGCAGCTTGGCCCTAGGGGTTGGCACTGAAGCTTTCTTT.

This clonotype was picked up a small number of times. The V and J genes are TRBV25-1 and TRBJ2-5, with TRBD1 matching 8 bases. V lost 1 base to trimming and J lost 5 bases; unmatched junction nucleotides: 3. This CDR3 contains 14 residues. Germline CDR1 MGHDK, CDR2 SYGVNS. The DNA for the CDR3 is TGTGCCAGCAGTGAATTCAGGGGGCGGGAGACCCAGTACTTC. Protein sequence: CASSEFRGRETQYF.

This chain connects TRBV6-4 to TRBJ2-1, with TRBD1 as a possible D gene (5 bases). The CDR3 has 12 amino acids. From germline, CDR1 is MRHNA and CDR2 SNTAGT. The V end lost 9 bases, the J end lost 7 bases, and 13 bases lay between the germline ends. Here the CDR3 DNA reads TGTGCCAGTTATCAGGGCCGGAATGAGCAGTTCTTC. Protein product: CASYQGRNEQFF.

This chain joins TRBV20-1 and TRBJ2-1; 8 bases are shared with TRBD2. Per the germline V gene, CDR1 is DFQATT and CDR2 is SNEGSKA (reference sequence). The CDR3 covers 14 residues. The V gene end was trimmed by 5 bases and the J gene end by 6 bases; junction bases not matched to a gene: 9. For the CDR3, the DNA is TGCAGTGCTGCCAGCGGGAGTGGCCCCAATGAGCAGTTCTTC. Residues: CSAASGSGPNEQFF.

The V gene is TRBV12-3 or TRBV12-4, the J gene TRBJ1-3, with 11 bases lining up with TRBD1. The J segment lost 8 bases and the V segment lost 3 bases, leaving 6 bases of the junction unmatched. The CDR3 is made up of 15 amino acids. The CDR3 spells CASSFGGQGGYTIYF. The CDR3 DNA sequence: TGTGCCAGCAGTTTTGGGGGACAGGGGGGTTACACCATATATTTT.

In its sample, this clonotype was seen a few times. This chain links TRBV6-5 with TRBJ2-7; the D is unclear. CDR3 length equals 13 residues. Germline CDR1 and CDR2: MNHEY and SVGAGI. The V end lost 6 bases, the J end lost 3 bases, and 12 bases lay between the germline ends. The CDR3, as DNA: TGTGCCAGCAGACGGCAGGTCTTCTACGAGCAGTACTTC. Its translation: CASRRQVFYEQYF.

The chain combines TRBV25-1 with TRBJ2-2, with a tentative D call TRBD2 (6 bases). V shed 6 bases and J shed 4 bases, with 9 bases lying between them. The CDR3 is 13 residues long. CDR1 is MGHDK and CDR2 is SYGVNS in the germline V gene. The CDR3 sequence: CASSGSGTGELFF. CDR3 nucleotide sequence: TGTGCCAGCAGCGGGAGCGGCACCGGGGAGCTGTTTTTT.

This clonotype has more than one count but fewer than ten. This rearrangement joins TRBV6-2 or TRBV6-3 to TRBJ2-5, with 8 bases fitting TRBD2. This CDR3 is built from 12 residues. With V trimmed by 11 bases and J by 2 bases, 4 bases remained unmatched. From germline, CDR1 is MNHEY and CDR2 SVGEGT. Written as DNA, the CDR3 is TGTGCCGTGCGGGGGGCGCAAGAGACCCAGTACTTC. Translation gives CAVRGAQETQYF.

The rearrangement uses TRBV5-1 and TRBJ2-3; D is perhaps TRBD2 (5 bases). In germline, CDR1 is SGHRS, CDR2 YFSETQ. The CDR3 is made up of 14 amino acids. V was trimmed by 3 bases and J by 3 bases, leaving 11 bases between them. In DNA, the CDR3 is TGCGCCAGCAGCTGGACTGCCCAGACAGATACGCAGTATTTT. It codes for CASSWTAQTDTQYF.

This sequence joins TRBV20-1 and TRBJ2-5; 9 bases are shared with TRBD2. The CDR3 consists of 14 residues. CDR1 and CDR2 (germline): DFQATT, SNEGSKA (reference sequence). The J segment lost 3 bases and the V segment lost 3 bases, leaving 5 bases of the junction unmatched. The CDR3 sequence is CSASSGSGEETQYF. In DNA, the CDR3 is TGCAGTGCTAGTAGCGGGAGTGGGGAAGAGACCCAGTACTTC.

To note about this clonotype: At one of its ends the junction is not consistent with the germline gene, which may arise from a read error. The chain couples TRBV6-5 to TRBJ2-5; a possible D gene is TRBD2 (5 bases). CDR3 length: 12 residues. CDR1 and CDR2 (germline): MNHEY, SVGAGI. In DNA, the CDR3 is TGCGCCAGCGGCGCACGGCAAGAGACCCAGTACTTC. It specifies CASGARQETQYF.

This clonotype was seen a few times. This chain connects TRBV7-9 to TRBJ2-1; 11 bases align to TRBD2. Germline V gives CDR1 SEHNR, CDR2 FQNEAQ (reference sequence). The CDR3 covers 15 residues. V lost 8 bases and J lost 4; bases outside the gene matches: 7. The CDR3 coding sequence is TGTGCCAGCCTGGGGCTAGCGGGGGGATACAATGAGCAGTTCTTC. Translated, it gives CASLGLAGGYNEQFF.

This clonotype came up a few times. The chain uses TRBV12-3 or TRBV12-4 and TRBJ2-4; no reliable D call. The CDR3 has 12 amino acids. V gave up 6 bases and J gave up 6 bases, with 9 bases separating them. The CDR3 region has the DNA TGTGCCAGCAGCAAGACCCCAAACATTCAGTACTTC. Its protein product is CASSKTPNIQYF.

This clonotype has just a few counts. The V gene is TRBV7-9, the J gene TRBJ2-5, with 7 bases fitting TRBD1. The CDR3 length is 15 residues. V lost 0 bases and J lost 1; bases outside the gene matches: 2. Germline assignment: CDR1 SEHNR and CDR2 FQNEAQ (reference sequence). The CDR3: CASSLAGTAQETQYF. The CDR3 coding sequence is TGTGCCAGCAGCTTAGCGGGGACAGCCCAAGAGACCCAGTACTTC.

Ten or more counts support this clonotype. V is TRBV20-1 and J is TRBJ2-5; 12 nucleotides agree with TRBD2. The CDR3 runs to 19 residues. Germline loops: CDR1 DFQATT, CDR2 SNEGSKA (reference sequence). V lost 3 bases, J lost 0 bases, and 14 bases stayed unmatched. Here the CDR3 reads CSASRGETSGSPDQETQYF. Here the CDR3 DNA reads TGCAGTGCTAGTCGTGGGGAGACTAGCGGGAGCCCAGACCAAGAGACCCAGTACTTC.

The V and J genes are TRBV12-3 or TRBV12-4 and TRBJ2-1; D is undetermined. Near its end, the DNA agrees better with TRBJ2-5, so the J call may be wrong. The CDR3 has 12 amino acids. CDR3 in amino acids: CASSTTLGTQYF. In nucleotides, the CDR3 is TGTGCCAGCAGTACAACGTTAGGGACCCAGTACTTC.